Listed here are 23 T cell receptor beta chains from one sample, sequenced in a study of cytomegalovirus exposure and HLA in healthy donors. PCR amplification relied on 60 Vbeta primers (plus 13 Jbeta primers). The method was immunoSEQ multiplex PCR; TCRdb's version includes in-frame clones alone and lacks a portion of them. The table has 150,000 to 200,000 clones, roughly four fifths seen once. Sequences were obtained from PBMCs. The origin of the receptors is a young woman in good health and CMV-seronegative.

In DNA form, the CDR3 reads TGTGCCAGCAGTTACTCCAGGAGGCTGAACACCGGGGAGCTGTTTTTT. This translates into CASSYSRRLNTGELFF. V gene TRBV6-6 combines with J gene TRBJ2-2; weak D call: TRBD2 (5 bases). Germline V CDR1 and CDR2: MNHNY, SVGAGI (reference sequence). Trimming removed 0 bases from V and 1 base from J, with 9 bases in between. This CDR3 comprises 16 residues.

Remarks on this clone: One junction end disagrees with the germline gene, perhaps due to a read error. The chain uses TRBV7-9 and TRBJ1-1; D gene ambiguous. From germline, CDR1 is SEHNR and CDR2 FQNEAQ (reference sequence). CDR3 length equals 12 residues. CDR3 DNA sequence: TGTTCCAGCAGCAATATGAACACTGAAGCTTTCTTT. Residues: CSSSNMNTEAFF.

The chain has TRBV13 and TRBJ2-7; no reliable D call. CDR3 size: 11 residues. Per the germline V gene, CDR1 is PRHDT and CDR2 is FYEKMQ (reference sequence). Trimming removed 5 bases at V and 9 bases at J, with 11 bases between. CDR3 nucleotide sequence: TGTGCCAGCAGCAGTGAAGCGTCGCAGTACTTC. Encoded protein: CASSSEASQYF.

The chain has TRBV6-1 and TRBJ1-6; D gene uncertain. The CDR3 is 14 amino acids. Per germline, CDR1 MNHNS and CDR2 SASEGT. Trimming cost V 4 bases and J 4 bases, with 8 bases left between them. CDR3 sequence reads: CASSGKRYNSPLHF. The CDR3 DNA sequence: TGTGCCAGCAGTGGGAAGCGTTATAATTCACCCCTCCACTTT.

This clone has just one count. The chain recombines TRBV9 with TRBJ2-3; 9 positions match TRBD2. The germline V gene has CDR1 SGDLS and CDR2 YYNGEE. V shed 4 bases, J shed 0 bases, and the junction held 6 bases outside the gene matches. The CDR3 is made up of 16 amino acids. In DNA, the CDR3 is TGTGCCAGCAGCCCTCAAACTAGCGGGAGCACAGATACGCAGTATTTT. The encoded protein is CASSPQTSGSTDTQYF. The full variable domain, in which reference TRBV9 and TRBJ2-3 provide the parts outside the CDR3, is DSGVTQTPKHLITATGQRVTLRCSPRSGDLSVYWYQQSLDQGLQFLIQYYNGEERAKGNILERFSAQQFPDLHSELNLSSLELGDSALYFCASSPQTSGSTDTQYFGPGTRLTVL.

The rearrangement links TRBV4-1 to TRBJ2-5, with 11 bases that match TRBD2. Looked up from germline, CDR1 is MGHRA and CDR2 is YSYEKL. V trimming: 4 bases; J trimming: 2 bases; junction bases outside the gene matches: 9. The length of the CDR3 is 17 residues. The CDR3 DNA follows: TGCGCCAGCAGCCCCCGCAGTCTAGCGGGAGGACAAGAGACCCAGTACTTC. The encoded protein is CASSPRSLAGGQETQYF.

This clone was observed a single time. The chain uses TRBV7-9 and TRBJ2-7; D ambiguous. Germline V gene data show CDR1 as SEHNR and CDR2 as FQNEAQ (reference sequence). The V and J ends lost 2 bases and 2 bases respectively, with 7 bases between them. The CDR3 is 13 amino acids. CDR3 residues: CASSLLVAYEQYF. In DNA, the CDR3 is TGTGCCAGCAGCTTATTAGTTGCCTACGAGCAGTACTTC.

This clone was detected a few times. This chain connects TRBV28 to TRBJ2-7; D possibly corresponds to TRBD1 (5 bases). The germline gives CDR1 MDHEN, CDR2 SYDVKM. The CDR3 is made up of 15 amino acids. Trimming took 2 bases from V and 0 from J, leaving 11 bases between them. CDR3 loop: CASSLGAANSYEQYF. CDR3 sequence (DNA): TGTGCCAGCAGTTTAGGGGCGGCGAACTCCTACGAGCAGTACTTC.

The V gene is TRBV18, the J gene TRBJ2-1, with a weak D call TRBD2 (7 bases). This CDR3 region has 16 residues. V lost 1 base and J 2 bases, leaving 12 bases between the germline ends. Germline-derived CDR1 and CDR2 are KGHSH and LQKENI. Here the CDR3 reads CASSPLGGLAYNEQFF. Written as DNA, the CDR3 is TGTGCCAGCTCACCACTGGGGGGGCTGGCCTACAATGAGCAGTTCTTC.

The chain combines TRBV2 with TRBJ1-5; TRBD1 might be the D (5 bases). Germline V gene data show CDR1 as SNHLY and CDR2 as FYNNEI. This CDR3 contains 12 residues. Trimming removed 8 bases at V and 6 bases at J, with 11 bases between. The DNA of the CDR3 is TGTGCCAGCTGCAGGGTTGGTCAGCCCCAGCATTTT. Its protein product is CASCRVGQPQHF. The complete variable domain, with remaining parts taken from reference TRBV2 and TRBJ1-5, reads EPEVTQTPSHQVTQMGQEVILRCVPISNHLYFYWYRQILGQKVEFLVSFYNNEISEKSEIFDDQFSVERPDGSNFTLKIRSTKLEDSAMYFCASCRVGQPQHFGDGTRLSIL.

CDR3 sequence reads: CASSFRVTEAFF. The CDR3 nucleotides are TGTGCCAGCAGTTTCCGCGTGACTGAAGCTTTCTTT. The chain carries TRBV28 and TRBJ1-1; no clear D gene. The CDR3 extends over 12 amino acids. V was trimmed by 3 bases and J by 5 bases, leaving 7 bases between them. From germline, CDR1 is MDHEN and CDR2 SYDVKM.

The chain joins TRBV11-2 to TRBJ1-3; D is unresolved. Germline-derived CDR1 and CDR2 are SGHAT and FQNNGV. Trimming pared 3 bases from V and 0 bases from J, leaving 9 bases between. The CDR3 length is 15 residues. The CDR3 DNA sequence: TGTGCCAGCAGCTTGCAGGTCGTCTCTGGAAACACCATATATTTT. Amino acid sequence: CASSLQVVSGNTIYF.

The rearrangement uses TRBV30 and TRBJ2-2, with D unresolved. Per the germline V gene, CDR1 is GTSNPN and CDR2 is SVGIG (reference sequence). Trimming removed 0 bases at V and 5 bases at J, with 4 bases between. CDR3 size: 12 residues. CDR3 nucleotide sequence: TGTGCCTGGAGTGTACAGACCGGGGAGCTGTTTTTT. It specifies CAWSVQTGELFF.

Within the sample, this clone is medium-sized (0.01 to 0.1%). The chain joins TRBV28 to TRBJ2-7, with D hard to call. The V end lost 4 bases, the J end lost 2 bases, and 9 bases lay between the germline ends. Germline values: CDR1 MDHEN, CDR2 SYDVKM. This CDR3 is built from 13 residues. CDR3 nucleotides: TGTGCCAGCAGTTATGACGGAGCCTACGAGCAGTACTTC. Protein: CASSYDGAYEQYF.

The chain couples TRBV27 to TRBJ1-4, with 10 bases identical to TRBD1. Germline V gene data show CDR1 as MNHEY and CDR2 as SMNVEV (reference sequence). The junction had 6 bases not matched to a gene; V was cut back by 6 bases and J by 5 bases. This CDR3 is 15 amino acids long. The chain's CDR3 is CASRRQGAPNEKLFF. In DNA form, the CDR3 reads TGTGCCAGCAGAAGACAGGGGGCGCCCAATGAAAAACTGTTTTTT.

This rearrangement joins TRBV13 to TRBJ1-4, with 8 bases lining up with TRBD1. The junction had 4 bases not matched to a gene; V was cut back by 2 bases and J by 5 bases. In germline, CDR1 is PRHDT, CDR2 FYEKMQ (reference sequence). This CDR3 has 15 amino acids. The CDR3 loop reads CASSLLDRGNEKLFF. DNA of the CDR3: TGTGCCAGCAGCTTACTAGACAGGGGAAATGAAAAACTGTTTTTT.

This clone has just a few counts. The chain joins TRBV7-2 to TRBJ1-6; D unclear. Germline values: CDR1 SGHTA, CDR2 FQGNSA. Trimming pared 2 bases from V and 5 bases from J, leaving 10 bases between. CDR3 length: 15 residues. The DNA for the CDR3 is TGTGCCAGCAGCTTATTGTCCGGGAATAATTCACCCCTCCACTTT. Translated, it gives CASSLLSGNNSPLHF. Complete variable domain (other parts from reference TRBV7-2 and TRBJ1-6): GAGVSQSPSNKVTEKGKDVELRCDPISGHTALYWYRQSLGQGLEFLIYFQGNSAPDKSGLPSDRFSAERTGGSVSTLTIQRTQQEDSAVYLCASSLLSGNNSPLHFGNGTRLTVT.

The gene calls are TRBV2 and TRBJ2-1; TRBD2 agrees at 7 bases. V gave up 6 bases and J gave up 14 bases; unmatched junction bases: 13. The CDR3 spans 13 residues. The germline V gene encodes CDR1 SNHLY and CDR2 FYNNEI. Here the CDR3 DNA reads TGTGCCAGCAGGACTAGCCCCTACCTCTATAAGTTCTTC. Residues: CASRTSPYLYKFF.

J is TRBJ1-4 and V is TRBV11-2; D unclear. CDR1 is SGHAT, CDR2 FQNNGV, per germline. Trimming took off 3 bases at V and 3 bases at J, with 8 bases between the two ends. The CDR3 extends over 14 amino acids. In DNA, the CDR3 is TGTGCCAGCAGCTTCTGGCCACCTAATGAAAAACTGTTTTTT. This translates into CASSFWPPNEKLFF.

The CDR3 reads CSVPGQGPDGYTF. CDR3 nucleotide sequence: TGCAGCGTCCCGGGACAGGGACCGGACGGCTACACCTTC. V gene TRBV29-1 combines with J gene TRBJ1-2; 9 bases are a match to TRBD1. Germline-derived CDR1 and CDR2 are SQVTM and ANQGSEA. J lost 8 bases, V lost 6 bases, and 10 bases had no gene match. The CDR3 runs 13 residues.

The chain has TRBV4-1 and TRBJ1-1; no definite D call. The CDR3 contains 13 residues. The V end was cut by 11 bases, the J end by 1 base, with 14 bases between. CDR1 MGHRA and CDR2 YSYEKL come from the germline V gene. The CDR3 spells CAVCDGENTEAFF. Here the CDR3 DNA reads TGCGCCGTATGCGACGGGGAGAACACTGAAGCTTTCTTT.

This clone was detected only a few times. The rearrangement uses TRBV11-3 and TRBJ1-2; weak D call: TRBD1 (6 bases). Trimming stripped 0 bases from V and 4 bases from J, with 15 bases between. Per germline, CDR1 SGHNT and CDR2 YENEEA. The CDR3 is made up of 16 amino acids. CDR3 nucleotide sequence: TGTGCCAGCAGCTTAGAAGGTTTCCCAGGGGCCTATGGCTACACCTTC. This codes for CASSLEGFPGAYGYTF.

In this sample, this clone turned up a few times. The chain recombines TRBV2 with TRBJ2-2; 8 bases fit TRBD1. The CDR3 extends over 17 amino acids. Per germline, CDR1 SNHLY and CDR2 FYNNEI. V was pared by 3 bases and J by 3 bases, with 9 bases of the junction left unmatched. CDR3 in DNA: TGTGCCAGCAGTGATCTTATCGGGACAGGACACACCGGGGAGCTGTTTTTT. Its translation: CASSDLIGTGHTGELFF.